The clone carrying this T cell receptor (beta chain) was counted only a few times. CDR1 is DFQATT, CDR2 SNEGSKA, per germline (reference sequence). This CDR3 has 14 residues. This entry belongs to a study of blood T cells in healthy people across ages. Using a J-beta primer mix together with a sample-barcoded 5' primer, a second PCR was run for roughly 7 to 11 cycles. In TCRdb, the 5' RACE reads were re-called with MiXCR into one record per CDR3 protein. The repertoire includes 1.5 million to 2 million distinct CDR3 sequences, roughly 28% of them detected once, and 7.7% sits in the top ten. Sequencing was carried out using blood. This TCR was recovered from a woman in her twenties or thirties in good health. The chain uses TRBV20-1 and TRBJ2-7; 10 nucleotides align to TRBD2. The closer fit of TRBJ2-5 to the DNA end suggests the J call may be wrong. The DNA of the CDR3 is TGCAGTGCTAGAGGTCCTAGCGGGAGAGAGACCCAGTACTTC. It codes for CSARGPSGRETQYF.